This is a list of T cell receptor beta chains from one sample in a study of blood T cell repertoires in COVID-19. TCRdb's copy holds only in-frame clones and misses some; the assay was immunoSEQ multiplex PCR. The sample lists roughly 250,000 clones, 81% seen once, with roughly 2.9% in the top ten. What was sequenced was peripheral blood. These TCRs come from a woman aged 60-70 years with active or convalescent COVID-19. Each CDR3 is given with its conserved first and last residue. The D gene is left open where the match is weak. The listing skips clone size in some rows; elsewhere it reads once, few, many or a size class.

>TRBD1|TRBV7-2|TRBJ1-1|-
CASSLGVTGGFGEAFF
TGTGCCAGCAGCTTAGGAGTGACAGGGGGCTTCGGTGAAGCTTTCTTT
>TRBD2|TRBV18|TRBJ2-1|-
CASSSTSGGSYNEQFF
TGTGCCAGCTCATCGACTAGCGGGGGCTCCTACAATGAGCAGTTCTTC
>-|TRBV6-5|TRBJ2-1|-
CASRMTTLNNEQFF
TGTGCCAGCCGGATGACGACTTTGAACAATGAGCAGTTCTTC
>TRBD1|TRBV6-1|TRBJ1-5|few
CASSEGQGGNQPQHF
TGTGCCAGCAGTGAAGGGCAGGGGGGCAATCAGCCCCAGCATTTT
>TRBD1|TRBV6-6|TRBJ1-2|-
CASRPPGQGNYGYTF
TGTGCCAGCAGACCCCCCGGACAGGGAAACTATGGCTACACCTTC
>-|TRBV4-1|TRBJ2-6|once
CASSQDRQRIDSGANVLTF
TGCGCCAGCAGCCAAGATCGGCAGAGGATTGACTCTGGGGCCAACGTCCTGACTTTC
>TRBD1|TRBV19|TRBJ1-2|-
CASSQTGDYGYTF
TGTGCCAGTAGCCAAACAGGGGACTATGGCTACACCTTC
>-|TRBV5-5|TRBJ1-1|-
CASSMRLNTEAFF
TGTGCCAGCAGCATGCGGTTGAACACTGAAGCTTTCTTT
>TRBD1|TRBV10-3|TRBJ1-2|-
CAIRPDRTPLGYTF
TGTGCCATCAGACCGGACAGGACCCCTCTTGGCTACACCTTC
>-|TRBV19|TRBJ2-1|-
CASSLDSRTGEQFF
TGTGCCAGTAGTTTGGACTCCCGGACTGGCGAGCAGTTCTTC
>-|TRBV19|TRBJ2-1|-
CASSTTGSGEQFF
TGTGCCAGTAGCACAACAGGGTCGGGTGAGCAGTTCTTC
>TRBD1|TRBV11-2|TRBJ1-2|-
CASSLDLTGQGYTF
TGTGCCAGCAGCTTAGATCTGACAGGGCAGGGCTACACCTTC
>TRBD1|TRBV19|TRBJ1-2|-
CASSRGQASNYGYTF
TGTGCCAGTAGCCGAGGACAGGCCTCTAACTATGGCTACACCTTC
>TRBD1|TRBV12-5|TRBJ2-7|-
CASGLDRTGIKYEQYF
TGTGCTAGTGGTTTGGATAGGACAGGAATTAAATACGAGCAGTACTTC
>-|TRBV4-2|TRBJ2-3|-
CASSHGAGSDTQYF
TGTGCCAGCAGCCATGGGGCCGGTTCAGATACGCAGTATTTT
>-|TRBV9|TRBJ1-3|-
CASGYSSGNTIYF
TGTGCCAGCGGCTACAGTTCTGGAAACACCATATATTTT
>TRBD2|TRBV27|TRBJ2-1|-
CASSLTPGGTHNEQFF
TGTGCCAGCAGTTTAACCCCGGGAGGGACCCACAATGAGCAGTTCTTC
>TRBD2|TRBV7-8|TRBJ2-3|-
CASSPRTSGGAADTQYF
TGTGCCAGCAGCCCCCGGACTAGCGGGGGGGCCGCAGATACGCAGTATTTT
>TRBD1|TRBV7-2|TRBJ1-1|once
CASSNRGNTEAFF
TGTGCCAGCAGCAACAGGGGGAACACTGAAGCTTTCTTT
>-|TRBV7-2|TRBJ1-1|-
CASSSLRSTEAFF
TGTGCCAGCAGTTCTCTGAGGAGCACTGAAGCTTTCTTT
>TRBD2|TRBV18|TRBJ2-1|-
CASSVGLAGGLYNEQFF
TGTGCCAGCTCAGTGGGACTAGCGGGGGGGCTCTACAATGAGCAGTTCTTC
>TRBD2|TRBV6-2/TRBV6-3|TRBJ2-2|once
CASSYSGGLTGELFF
TGTGCCAGCAGTTATAGCGGGGGGCTGACCGGGGAGCTGTTTTTT
>-|TRBV18|TRBJ2-7|once
CASSLSVYEQYF
TGTGCCAGCTCCCTGTCTGTGTACGAGCAGTACTTC